This T cell receptor (beta chain) was obtained from a study of cytomegalovirus exposure and HLA in healthy donors. In the study overall: T cells numbering around 190 million yielded some 100 million unique TCR beta sequences in an earlier analysis. Study observations and caveats: According to reports, the classifier identified cytomegalovirus status with high specificity and sensitivity. The study listed roughly 160 cytomegalovirus-associated TCR beta chains.

About this clone: Its specificity is unknown.

Healthy bone marrow donors formed the donor group. 60 Vbeta and 13 Jbeta primers were used in PCR. TCRdb keeps only in-frame clones here, not all; method: immunoSEQ multiplex PCR. This sample has 150,000 to 250,000 clones, with 70% to 80% found just once. There are 13 residues in the CDR3. Germline assignment: CDR1 SNHLY and CDR2 FYNNEI. Trimming cost V 4 bases and J 8 bases; bases outside gene matches: 4. The gene calls are TRBV2 and TRBJ1-2; TRBD1 matches 10 bases. The sample was PBMCs. This TCR derives from a woman in her 30s in good health and CMV-seropositive. The CDR3 protein is CASSAGTGVGYTF. The CDR3 DNA reads TGTGCCAGCAGTGCCGGGACAGGGGTAGGCTACACCTTC. Full variable domain (outside the CDR3, taken from reference TRBV2 and TRBJ1-2): EPEVTQTPSHQVTQMGQEVILRCVPISNHLYFYWYRQILGQKVEFLVSFYNNEISEKSEIFDDQFSVERPDGSNFTLKIRSTKLEDSAMYFCASSAGTGVGYTFGSGTRLTVV.